The 18 T cell receptor beta chains given below trace back to one sample, sequenced in a study of blood T cell repertoires in COVID-19. Clones were sequenced by immunoSEQ multiplex PCR, and TCRdb holds only the in-frame ones, with some missing. The data show about 290,000 clones, around 90% seen once. The material sequenced was PBMCs or T cells enriched from blood (not recorded which). The receptors derive from a woman between 40 and 55 years old who had recovered from COVID-19.

V gene TRBV5-6 combines with J gene TRBJ1-1, with no clear D. Trimming stripped 4 bases from V and 0 bases from J, with 13 bases between. Per the germline V gene, CDR1 is SGHDT and CDR2 is YYEEEE. This CDR3 has 15 amino acids. The CDR3 DNA is TGTGCCAGCAGCCGCATAGCCCTCATGAACACTGAAGCTTTCTTT. Protein: CASSRIALMNTEAFF. Using reference TRBV5-6 and TRBJ1-1 for the parts outside the CDR3, the full variable domain is DAGVTQSPTHLIKTRGQQVTLRCSPKSGHDTVSWYQQALGQGPQFIFQYYEEEERQRGNFPDRFSGHQFPNYSSELNVNALLLGDSALYLCASSRIALMNTEAFFGQGTRLTVV.

The chain combines TRBV29-1 with TRBJ2-3, with 13 bases identical to TRBD2. The germline V gene has CDR1 SQVTM and CDR2 ANQGSEA. The CDR3 totals 15 residues. J was trimmed by 4 bases and V by 4 bases; bases with no gene match: 5. Written as DNA, the CDR3 is TGCAGCGTTGGACTAGCGGGAGGTTATGCAGATACGCAGTATTTT. It codes for CSVGLAGGYADTQYF.

This clone was seen once. This sequence joins TRBV5-1 and TRBJ2-7; tentative D call: TRBD1 (5 bases). CDR1 and CDR2 (germline): SGHRS, YFSETQ. The CDR3 runs to 12 residues. Trimming left V 2 bases short and J 5 bases short, with 8 bases between. CDR3 residues: CASSFKGDEQYF. As DNA, the CDR3 is TGCGCCAGCAGCTTTAAAGGGGACGAGCAGTACTTC.

The chain joins TRBV27 to TRBJ1-3; D is possibly TRBD1 (6 bases). The V and J ends lost 5 bases and 0 bases respectively, with 14 bases between them. Germline assignment: CDR1 MNHEY and CDR2 SMNVEV (reference sequence). The CDR3 has 16 amino acids. The CDR3 spells CASSRGGAVSGNTIYF. In DNA, the CDR3 is TGTGCCAGCAGTCGGGGGGGGGCAGTCTCTGGAAACACCATATATTTT.

This chain connects TRBV5-4 to TRBJ2-7; 8 bases are a match to TRBD1. The ends lost 10 bases at V and 1 base at J; junction bases unmatched: 4. CDR1 and CDR2 (germline): SGHNT, YYREEE (reference sequence). The CDR3 loop spans 12 amino acids. The DNA of the CDR3 is TGTGCCCGCGGACAGGGTTCCTACGAGCAGTACTTC. This codes for CARGQGSYEQYF.

The chain recombines TRBV5-1 with TRBJ1-1, with a possible D match to TRBD1 (5 bases). CDR1 and CDR2 (germline): SGHRS, YFSETQ. The CDR3 spans 15 residues. Trimming took off 4 bases at V and 5 bases at J, with 18 bases between the two ends. The CDR3 region is CASSTQARGRTEAFF. The CDR3, as DNA: TGCGCCAGCAGCACGCAGGCTAGGGGCCGAACTGAAGCTTTCTTT.

The chain uses TRBV5-4 and TRBJ2-1, with D possibly TRBD2 on 6 matching bases. CDR1 is SGHNT and CDR2 is YYREEE in the germline V gene (reference sequence). Trimming pared 2 bases from V and 6 bases from J, leaving 15 bases between. CDR3 size: 15 residues. The CDR3 loop reads CASSLSGSWSNEQFF. The CDR3 bases are TGTGCCAGCAGCTTATCCGGGAGTTGGAGCAATGAGCAGTTCTTC.

The CDR3 sequence: CASSLIAGNTDTQYF. The CDR3 nucleotides read TGTGCCAGCAGCCTCATAGCGGGGAACACAGATACGCAGTATTTT. The chain joins TRBV11-1 to TRBJ2-3, with 8 bases aligning to TRBD2. This CDR3 region has 15 residues. V lost 5 bases, J lost 2 bases, and 6 bases stayed unmatched. Germline V gene sequence: CDR1 SGHAT, CDR2 FQDESV (reference sequence). Full variable domain (outside the CDR3, taken from reference TRBV11-1 and TRBJ2-3): EAEVAQSPRYKITEKSQAVAFWCDPISGHATLYWYRQILGQGPELLVQFQDESVVDDSQLPKDRFSAERLKGVDSTLKIQPAELGDSAMYLCASSLIAGNTDTQYFGPGTRLTVL.

The chain couples TRBV3-1 (or the pseudogene TRBV3-2) to TRBJ1-4; D unresolved. Germline-derived CDR1 and CDR2 are LGHDT and YNNKEL (reference sequence). V lost 3 bases to trimming and J lost 5 bases, with 7 bases between them. CDR3 length equals 13 residues. CDR3 sequence reads: CASSQNSNEKLFF. The DNA of the CDR3 is TGTGCCAGCAGCCAGAATAGCAATGAAAAACTGTTTTTT.

The V call is TRBV4-3, the J call TRBJ2-5; 12 bases match TRBD2. Germline V gene sequence: CDR1 LGHNA, CDR2 YSLEER. With V trimmed by 3 bases and J by 2 bases, 10 bases remained unmatched. The CDR3 extends over 18 amino acids. The CDR3 spells CASSQTRLAGVNQETQYF. The CDR3 coding sequence is TGCGCCAGCAGCCAGACCAGACTAGCGGGAGTCAATCAAGAGACCCAGTACTTC.

The J gene is TRBJ2-1, the V gene TRBV7-2; 7 bases line up with TRBD1. Germline values: CDR1 SGHTA, CDR2 FQGNSA. This CDR3 has 15 amino acids. Losses at the gene ends were 5 bases for V and 6 bases for J; bases not matched to a gene: 10. CDR3 DNA sequence: TGTGCCAGCAGCCCGAGAGACTCAGGGGGCAATGAGCAGTTCTTC. Amino acid sequence: CASSPRDSGGNEQFF.

The table lists this clone with a few counts. The V gene is TRBV15, the J gene TRBJ1-1; 10 bases map to TRBD1. The CDR3 sequence is 14 residues long. Germline CDR1 reads LNHNV; CDR2 reads YYDKDF (reference sequence). V shed 5 bases, J shed 4 bases, and the junction held 4 bases outside the gene matches. The CDR3 sequence: CATSSWTGGTEAFF. The CDR3 coding sequence is TGTGCCACCAGCTCCTGGACAGGGGGCACTGAAGCTTTCTTT.

This chain uses TRBV7-2 with TRBJ2-1; 7 nucleotides agree with TRBD2. The CDR3 has 17 amino acids. The trim removed 4 bases at V and 0 bases at J, leaving 9 bases unmatched. CDR1 and CDR2 (germline): SGHTA, FQGNSA. The CDR3 DNA reads as TGTGCCAGCAGCTGGGGGGGGACCGTTAGCTCCTACAATGAGCAGTTCTTC. This codes for CASSWGGTVSSYNEQFF.

This sequence joins TRBV5-1 and TRBJ1-1, with unresolved D. V lost 0 bases and J 9 bases, leaving 15 bases between the germline ends. The CDR3 sequence is 14 residues long. In germline, CDR1 is SGHRS, CDR2 YFSETQ. CDR3 nucleotide sequence: TGCGCCAGCAGCTTGGTCCCGGAGCGCCGGAAAGCTTTCTTT. Translating it yields CASSLVPERRKAFF.

The rearrangement uses TRBV18 and TRBJ1-5; TRBD1 might be the D (6 bases). The germline gives CDR1 KGHSH, CDR2 LQKENI. The CDR3 has 16 amino acids. With 6 bases removed from V and 4 bases from J, the gap between germline ends came to 19 bases. CDR3 sequence: CASSLTSRGGNQPQHF. The CDR3 nucleotides read TGTGCCAGCTCTCTAACGTCCAGGGGTGGGAATCAGCCCCAGCATTTT.

V is TRBV10-3 and J is TRBJ1-3; perhaps TRBD1 as D (5 bases). The CDR3 is 17 amino acids. The germline CDR1 and CDR2 sequences are ENHRY and SYGVKD. V was clipped by 2 bases and J by 2 bases, with 16 bases between them. CDR3 sequence: CAISEGQAGVAGNTIYF. Here the CDR3 DNA reads TGTGCCATCAGTGAGGGGCAAGCGGGGGTTGCTGGAAACACCATATATTTT.

The rearrangement joins TRBV19 to TRBJ1-3; possible D gene TRBD1, 5 bases. Trimming took off 1 base at V and 0 bases at J, with 16 bases between the two ends. The germline CDR1 and CDR2 sequences are LNHDA and SQIVND (reference sequence). CDR3 size: 18 residues. CDR3 in amino acids: CASSIGPGWGYSGNTIYF. DNA of the CDR3: TGTGCCAGTAGTATAGGGCCCGGCTGGGGCTACTCTGGAAACACCATATATTTT.

This sequence joins TRBV5-1 and TRBJ1-4, with no clear D. Trimming shortened V by 1 base and J by 0 bases, and 7 bases separated the two germline ends. Looked up from germline, CDR1 is SGHRS and CDR2 is YFSETQ. The CDR3 extends over 15 amino acids. CDR3 DNA sequence: TGCGCCAGCAGCTTGATCCCTGCAACTAATGAAAAACTGTTTTTT. Encoded protein: CASSLIPATNEKLFF. The full variable domain, its missing parts supplied by reference TRBV5-1 and TRBJ1-4, is KAGVTQTPRYLIKTRGQQVTLSCSPISGHRSVSWYQQTPGQGLQFLFEYFSETQRNKGNFPGRFSGRQFSNSRSEMNVSTLELGDSALYLCASSLIPATNEKLFFGSGTQLSVL.